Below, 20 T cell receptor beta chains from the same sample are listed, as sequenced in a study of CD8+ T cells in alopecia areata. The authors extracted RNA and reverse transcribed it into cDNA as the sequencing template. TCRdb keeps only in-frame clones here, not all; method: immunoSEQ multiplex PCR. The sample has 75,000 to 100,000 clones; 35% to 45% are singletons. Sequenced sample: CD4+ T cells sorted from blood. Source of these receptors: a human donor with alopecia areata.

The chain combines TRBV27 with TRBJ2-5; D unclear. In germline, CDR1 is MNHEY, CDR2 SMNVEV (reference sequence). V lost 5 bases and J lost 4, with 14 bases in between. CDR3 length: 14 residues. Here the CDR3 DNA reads TGTGCCAGCAGTAGAGGATCGCGCCGAGAGACCCAGTACTTC. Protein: CASSRGSRRETQYF.

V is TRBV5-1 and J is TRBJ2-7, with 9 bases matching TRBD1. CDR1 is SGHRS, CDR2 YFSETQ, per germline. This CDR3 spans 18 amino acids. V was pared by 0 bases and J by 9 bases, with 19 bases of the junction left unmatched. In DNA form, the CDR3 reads TGCGCCAGCAGCTTGGAGCAACAGGGGGCAACGGGTGCCGACTGGCAGTACTTC. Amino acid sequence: CASSLEQQGATGADWQYF.

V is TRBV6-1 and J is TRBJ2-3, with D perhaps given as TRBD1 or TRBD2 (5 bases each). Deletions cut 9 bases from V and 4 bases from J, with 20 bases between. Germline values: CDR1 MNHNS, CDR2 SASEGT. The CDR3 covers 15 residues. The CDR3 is CARGERGGGADTQYF. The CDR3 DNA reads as TGTGCCAGGGGGGAGAGGGGCGGTGGCGCAGATACGCAGTATTTT.

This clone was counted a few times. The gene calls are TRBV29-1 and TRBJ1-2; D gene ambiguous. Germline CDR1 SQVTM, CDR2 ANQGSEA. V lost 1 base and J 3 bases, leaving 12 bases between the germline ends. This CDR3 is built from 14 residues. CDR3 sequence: CSVEGSPVDYGYTF. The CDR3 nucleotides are TGCAGCGTTGAAGGCTCACCGGTAGACTATGGCTACACCTTC.

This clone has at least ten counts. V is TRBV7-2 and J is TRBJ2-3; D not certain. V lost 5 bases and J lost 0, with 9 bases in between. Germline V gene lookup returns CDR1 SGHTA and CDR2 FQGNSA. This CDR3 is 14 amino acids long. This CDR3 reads CASSNYLSTDTQYF. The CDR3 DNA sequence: TGTGCCAGCAGCAACTACCTTAGCACAGATACGCAGTATTTT.

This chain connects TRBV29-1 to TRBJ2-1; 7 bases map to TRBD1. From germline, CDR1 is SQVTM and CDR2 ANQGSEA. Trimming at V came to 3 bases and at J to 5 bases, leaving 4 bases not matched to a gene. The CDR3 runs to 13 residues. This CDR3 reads CSVDTGTDNEQFF. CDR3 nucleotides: TGCAGCGTTGACACCGGGACAGACAATGAGCAGTTCTTC.

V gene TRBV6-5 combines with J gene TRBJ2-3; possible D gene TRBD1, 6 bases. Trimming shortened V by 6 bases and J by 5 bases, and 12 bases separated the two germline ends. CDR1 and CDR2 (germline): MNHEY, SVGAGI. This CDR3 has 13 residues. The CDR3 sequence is CASSYRERDTQYF. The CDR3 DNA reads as TGTGCCAGCAGCTACAGGGAGAGAGATACGCAGTATTTT.

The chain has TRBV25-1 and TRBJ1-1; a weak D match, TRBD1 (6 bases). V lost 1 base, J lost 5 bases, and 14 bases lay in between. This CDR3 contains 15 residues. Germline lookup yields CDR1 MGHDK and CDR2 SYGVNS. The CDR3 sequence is CASSESRGRGTEAFF. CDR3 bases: TGTGCCAGCAGTGAATCAAGGGGGAGGGGGACTGAAGCTTTCTTT. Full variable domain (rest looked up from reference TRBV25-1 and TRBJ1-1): EADIYQTPRYLVIGTGKKITLECSQTMGHDKMYWYQQDPGMELHLIHYSYGVNSTEKGDLSSESTVSRIRTEHFPLTLESARPSHTSQYLCASSESRGRGTEAFFGQGTRLTVV.

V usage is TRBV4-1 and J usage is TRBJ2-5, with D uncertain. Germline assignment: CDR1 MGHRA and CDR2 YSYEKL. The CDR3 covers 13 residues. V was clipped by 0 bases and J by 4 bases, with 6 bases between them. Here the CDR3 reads CASSQEKRETQYF. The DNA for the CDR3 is TGCGCCAGCAGCCAAGAGAAGAGAGAGACCCAGTACTTC.

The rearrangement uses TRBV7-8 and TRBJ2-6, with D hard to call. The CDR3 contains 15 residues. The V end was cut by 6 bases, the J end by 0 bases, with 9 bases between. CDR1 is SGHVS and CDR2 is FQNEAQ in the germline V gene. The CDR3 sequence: CASSIDGSGANVLTF. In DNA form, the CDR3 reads TGTGCCAGCAGTATAGACGGCTCTGGGGCCAACGTCCTGACTTTC. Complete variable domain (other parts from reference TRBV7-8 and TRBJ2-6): GAGVSQSPRYKVAKRGQDVALRCDPISGHVSLFWYQQALGQGPEFLTYFQNEAQLDKSGLPSDRFFAERPEGSVSTLKIQRTQQEDSAVYLCASSIDGSGANVLTFGAGSRLTVL.

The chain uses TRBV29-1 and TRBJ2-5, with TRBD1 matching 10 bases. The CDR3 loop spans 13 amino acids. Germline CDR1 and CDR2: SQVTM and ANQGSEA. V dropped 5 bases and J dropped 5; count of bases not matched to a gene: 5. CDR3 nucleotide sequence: TGCAGCGTTCGACAGGGGGCATCTGAGACCCAGTACTTC. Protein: CSVRQGASETQYF.

The DNA of the CDR3 is TGCAGCGCAGGGACAGGACCAAACTATGGCTACACCTTC. Translation gives CSAGTGPNYGYTF. The chain links TRBV29-1 to TRBJ1-2; the match to TRBD1 covers 8 bases. The germline CDR1 and CDR2 sequences are SQVTM and ANQGSEA. The CDR3 sequence is 13 residues long. The J segment lost 2 bases and the V segment lost 7 bases, leaving 6 bases of the junction unmatched.

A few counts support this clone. This CDR3 is CSVVGVSSETQYF. CDR3 sequence (DNA): TGCAGCGTTGTGGGTGTGTCCTCAGAGACCCAGTACTTC. This chain links TRBV29-1 with TRBJ2-5, with unresolved D. Germline lookup yields CDR1 SQVTM and CDR2 ANQGSEA. CDR3 length equals 13 residues. V was shortened by 4 bases and J by 4 bases, with 13 bases between the two germline ends. Full variable domain (remainder filled in from reference TRBV29-1 and TRBJ2-5): SAVISQKPSRDICQRGTSLTIQCQVDSQVTMMFWYRQQPGQSLTLIATANQGSEATYESGFVIDKFPISRPNLTFSTLTVSNMSPEDSSIYLCSVVGVSSETQYFGPGTRLLVL.

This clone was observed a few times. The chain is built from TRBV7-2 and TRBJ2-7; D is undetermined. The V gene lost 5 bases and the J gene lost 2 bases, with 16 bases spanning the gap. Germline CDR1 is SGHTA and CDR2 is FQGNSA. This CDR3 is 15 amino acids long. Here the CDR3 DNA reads TGTGCCAGCAGCCCGGCTTCGACTTCTACCTACGAGCAGTACTTC. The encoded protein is CASSPASTSTYEQYF.

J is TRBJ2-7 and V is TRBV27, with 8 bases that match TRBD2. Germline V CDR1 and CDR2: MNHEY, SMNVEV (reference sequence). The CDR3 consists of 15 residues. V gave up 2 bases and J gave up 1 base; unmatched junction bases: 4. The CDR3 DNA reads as TGTGCCAGCAGTTTACAGGGCGGGGGGTCCTACGAGCAGTACTTC. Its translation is CASSLQGGGSYEQYF.

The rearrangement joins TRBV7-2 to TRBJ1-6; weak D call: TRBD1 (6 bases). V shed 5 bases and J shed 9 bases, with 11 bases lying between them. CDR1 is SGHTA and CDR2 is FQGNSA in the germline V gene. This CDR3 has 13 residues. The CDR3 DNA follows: TGTGCCAGCAGCCCGGACAGCATTTCACCCCTCCACTTT. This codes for CASSPDSISPLHF.

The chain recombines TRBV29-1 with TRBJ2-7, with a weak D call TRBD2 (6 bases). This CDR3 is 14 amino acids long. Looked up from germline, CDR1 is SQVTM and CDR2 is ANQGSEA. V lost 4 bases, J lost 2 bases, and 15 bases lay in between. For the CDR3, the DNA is TGCAGCGTTGGCCGGGGAGGCGCCCCCTACGAGCAGTACTTC. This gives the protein CSVGRGGAPYEQYF.

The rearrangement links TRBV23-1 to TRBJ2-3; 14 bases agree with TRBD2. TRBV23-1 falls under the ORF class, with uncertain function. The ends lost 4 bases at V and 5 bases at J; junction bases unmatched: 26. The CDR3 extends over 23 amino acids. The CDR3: CASSPHKTRQAPGLAGEKDTQYF. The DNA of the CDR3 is TGCGCCAGCAGTCCTCATAAAACGCGACAGGCTCCGGGACTAGCGGGAGAGAAAGATACGCAGTATTTT.

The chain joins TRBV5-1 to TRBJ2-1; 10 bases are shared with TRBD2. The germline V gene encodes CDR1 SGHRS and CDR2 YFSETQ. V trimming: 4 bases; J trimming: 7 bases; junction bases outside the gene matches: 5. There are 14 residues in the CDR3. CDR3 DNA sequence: TGCGCCAGCAGCCCCAGCGGGGGGGCGAATGAGCAGTTCTTC. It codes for CASSPSGGANEQFF.

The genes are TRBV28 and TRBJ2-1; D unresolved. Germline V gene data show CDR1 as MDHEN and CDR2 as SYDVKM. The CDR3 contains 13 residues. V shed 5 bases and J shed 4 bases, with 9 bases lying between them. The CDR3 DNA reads TGTGCCAGCAGTGTCAACGAGTACAATGAGCAGTTCTTC. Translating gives CASSVNEYNEQFF.